This T cell receptor (beta chain) was sequenced in a study of T cell responses to AZD1222 COVID-19 vaccine. There are 16 residues in the CDR3. CDR1 and CDR2 from the germline V gene are SGHRS and YFSETQ. J gave up 5 bases and V 1 base, and 8 bases lay outside the gene matches. Libraries were prepared by immunoSEQ multiplex PCR; TCRdb keeps only in-frame clonotypes and omits some of them. The sample has 90,000 to 130,000 clones, more than 70% seen once. The source was peripheral blood, collected on day 0 of AZD1222 vaccination. The origin of this receptor is an adult in good health. The rearrangement joins TRBV5-1 to TRBJ2-2, with TRBD1 matching over 7 bases. The DNA for the CDR3 is TGCGCCAGCAGCTTGAGGAGACAGGGTGGGACCGGGGAGCTGTTTTTT. It encodes CASSLRRQGGTGELFF.